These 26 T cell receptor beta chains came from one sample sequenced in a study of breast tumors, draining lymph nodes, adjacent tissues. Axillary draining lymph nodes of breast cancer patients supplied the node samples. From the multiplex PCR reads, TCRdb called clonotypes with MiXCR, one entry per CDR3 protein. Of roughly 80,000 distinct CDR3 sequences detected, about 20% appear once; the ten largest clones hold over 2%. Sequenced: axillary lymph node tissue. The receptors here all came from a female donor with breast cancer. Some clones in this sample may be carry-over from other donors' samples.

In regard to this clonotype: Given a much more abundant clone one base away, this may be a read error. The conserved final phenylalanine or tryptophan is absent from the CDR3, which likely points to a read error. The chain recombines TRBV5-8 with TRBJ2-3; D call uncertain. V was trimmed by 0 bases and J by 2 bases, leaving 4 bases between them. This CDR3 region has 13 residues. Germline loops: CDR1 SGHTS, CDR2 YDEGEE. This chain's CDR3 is CASSLGPTDTQYL. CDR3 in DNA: TGTGCCAGCAGCTTGGGTCCCACAGATACGCAGTATCTT.

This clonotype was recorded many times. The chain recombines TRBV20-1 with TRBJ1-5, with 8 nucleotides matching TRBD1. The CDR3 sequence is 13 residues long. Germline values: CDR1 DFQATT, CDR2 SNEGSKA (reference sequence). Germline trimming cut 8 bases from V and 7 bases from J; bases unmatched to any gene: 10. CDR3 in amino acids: CSIRQGTPQPQHF. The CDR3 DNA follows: TGCAGTATTCGACAGGGGACTCCACAGCCCCAGCATTTT.

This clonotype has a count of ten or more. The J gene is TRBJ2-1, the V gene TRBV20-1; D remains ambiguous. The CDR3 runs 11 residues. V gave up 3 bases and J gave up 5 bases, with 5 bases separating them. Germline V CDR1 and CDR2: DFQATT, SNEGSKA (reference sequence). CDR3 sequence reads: CSASRDNEQFF. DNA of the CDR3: TGCAGTGCTAGTAGGGACAATGAGCAGTTCTTC.

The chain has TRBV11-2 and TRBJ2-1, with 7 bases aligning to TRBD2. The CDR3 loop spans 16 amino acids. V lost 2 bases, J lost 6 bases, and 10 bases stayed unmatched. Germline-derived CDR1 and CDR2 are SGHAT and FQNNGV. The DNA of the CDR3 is TGTGCCAGCAGCTTAAATCGCGGGAGCCCCTGCAATGAGCAGTTCTTC. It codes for CASSLNRGSPCNEQFF.

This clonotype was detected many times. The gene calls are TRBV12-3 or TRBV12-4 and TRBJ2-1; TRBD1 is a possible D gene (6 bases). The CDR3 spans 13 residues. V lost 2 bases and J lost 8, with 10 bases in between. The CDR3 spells CASSLWPGDEQFF. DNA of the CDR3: TGTGCCAGCAGTTTATGGCCAGGGGATGAGCAGTTCTTC.

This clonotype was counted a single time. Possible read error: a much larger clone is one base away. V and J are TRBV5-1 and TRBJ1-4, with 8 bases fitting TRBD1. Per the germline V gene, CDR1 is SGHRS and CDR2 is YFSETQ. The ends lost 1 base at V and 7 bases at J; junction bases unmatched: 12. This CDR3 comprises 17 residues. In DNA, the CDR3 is TGCGCCAGCAGCTTGCTACTCCAGGGGGCTGGGGGTGAAAAACTGTTTTTT. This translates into CASSLLLQGAGGEKLFF.

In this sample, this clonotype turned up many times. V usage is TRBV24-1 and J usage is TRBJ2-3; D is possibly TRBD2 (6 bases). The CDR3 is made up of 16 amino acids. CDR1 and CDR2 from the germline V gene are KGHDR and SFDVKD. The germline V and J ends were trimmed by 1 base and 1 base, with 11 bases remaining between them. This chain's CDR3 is CATSDFRGGGTDTQYF. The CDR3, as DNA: TGTGCCACCAGTGATTTCCGGGGAGGCGGCACAGATACGCAGTATTTT.

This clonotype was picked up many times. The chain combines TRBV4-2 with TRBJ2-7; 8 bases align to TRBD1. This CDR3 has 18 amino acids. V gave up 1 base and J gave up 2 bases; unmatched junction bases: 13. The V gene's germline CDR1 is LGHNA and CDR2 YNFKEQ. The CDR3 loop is CASSQVDLSQGAPYEQYF. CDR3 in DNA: TGTGCCAGCAGCCAAGTGGACCTCTCTCAGGGGGCCCCCTACGAGCAGTACTTC.

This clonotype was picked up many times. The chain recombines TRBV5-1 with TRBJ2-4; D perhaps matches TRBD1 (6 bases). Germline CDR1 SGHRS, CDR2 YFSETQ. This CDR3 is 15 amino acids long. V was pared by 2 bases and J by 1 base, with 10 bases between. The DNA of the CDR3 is TGCGCCAGCAGCTTACAGGGTTTGGCCAAAAACATTCAGTACTTC. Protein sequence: CASSLQGLAKNIQYF.

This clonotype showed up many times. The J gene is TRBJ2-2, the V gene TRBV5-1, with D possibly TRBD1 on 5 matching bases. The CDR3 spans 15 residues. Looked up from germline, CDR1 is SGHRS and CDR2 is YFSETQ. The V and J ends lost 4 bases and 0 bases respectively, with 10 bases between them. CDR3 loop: CASSADTPNTGELFF. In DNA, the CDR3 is TGCGCCAGCAGCGCGGACACTCCGAACACCGGGGAGCTGTTTTTT. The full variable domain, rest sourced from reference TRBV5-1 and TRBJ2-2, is KAGVTQTPRYLIKTRGQQVTLSCSPISGHRSVSWYQQTPGQGLQFLFEYFSETQRNKGNFPGRFSGRQFSNSRSEMNVSTLELGDSALYLCASSADTPNTGELFFGEGSRLTVL.

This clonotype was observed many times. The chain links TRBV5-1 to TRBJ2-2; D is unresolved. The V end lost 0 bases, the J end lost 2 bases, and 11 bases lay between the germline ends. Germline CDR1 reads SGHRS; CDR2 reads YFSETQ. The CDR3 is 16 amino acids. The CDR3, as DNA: TGCGCCAGCAGCTTGGCGGGTCCCTCCAACACCGGGGAGCTGTTTTTT. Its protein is CASSLAGPSNTGELFF.

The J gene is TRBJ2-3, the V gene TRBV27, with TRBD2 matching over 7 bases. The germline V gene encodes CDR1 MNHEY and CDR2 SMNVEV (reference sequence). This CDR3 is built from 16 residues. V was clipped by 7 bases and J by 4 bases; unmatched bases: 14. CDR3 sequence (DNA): TGTGCCAGCATCCGCGATGGAGCGGGACGGGCAGATACGCAGTATTTT. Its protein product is CASIRDGAGRADTQYF.

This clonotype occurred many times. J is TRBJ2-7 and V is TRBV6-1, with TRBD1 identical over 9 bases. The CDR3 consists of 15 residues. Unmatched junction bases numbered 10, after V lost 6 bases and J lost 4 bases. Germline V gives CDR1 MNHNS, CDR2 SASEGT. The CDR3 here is CASRRTGQGKYEQYF. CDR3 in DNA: TGTGCCAGCAGGAGAACGGGACAGGGTAAATACGAGCAGTACTTC.

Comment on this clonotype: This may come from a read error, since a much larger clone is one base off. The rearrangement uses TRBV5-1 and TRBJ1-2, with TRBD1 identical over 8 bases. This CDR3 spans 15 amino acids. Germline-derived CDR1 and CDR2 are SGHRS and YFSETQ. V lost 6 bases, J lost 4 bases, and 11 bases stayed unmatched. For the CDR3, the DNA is TGCGCCAGCAAGTACTCGGGACAGGAGATCTATGGCTACACCTTC. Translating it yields CASKYSGQEIYGYTF.

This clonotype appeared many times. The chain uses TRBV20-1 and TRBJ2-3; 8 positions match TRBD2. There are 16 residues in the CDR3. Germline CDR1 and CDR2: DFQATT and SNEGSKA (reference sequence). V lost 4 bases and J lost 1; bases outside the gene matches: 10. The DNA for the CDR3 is TGCAGTGCTAACCCACAAAGCGGGAGTGGCACAGATACGCAGTATTTT. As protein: CSANPQSGSGTDTQYF.

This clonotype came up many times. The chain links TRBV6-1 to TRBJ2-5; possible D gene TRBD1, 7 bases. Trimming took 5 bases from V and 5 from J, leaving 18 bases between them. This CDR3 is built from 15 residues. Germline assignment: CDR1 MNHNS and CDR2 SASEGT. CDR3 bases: TGTGCCAGCAGTCCATTATGGACAGGAGGGGAGACCCAGTACTTC. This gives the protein CASSPLWTGGETQYF.

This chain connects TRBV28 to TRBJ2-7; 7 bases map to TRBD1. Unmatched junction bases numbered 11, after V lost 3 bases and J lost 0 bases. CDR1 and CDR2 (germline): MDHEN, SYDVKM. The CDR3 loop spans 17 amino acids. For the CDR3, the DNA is TGTGCCAGCAGTTTCCCGCGGGTAGGGGACAGCTCCTACGAGCAGTACTTC. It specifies CASSFPRVGDSSYEQYF. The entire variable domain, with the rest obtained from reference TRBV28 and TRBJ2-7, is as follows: DVKVTQSSRYLVKRTGEKVFLECVQDMDHENMFWYRQDPGLGLRLIYFSYDVKMKEKGDIPEGYSVSREKKERFSLILESASTNQTSMYLCASSFPRVGDSSYEQYFGPGTRLTVT.

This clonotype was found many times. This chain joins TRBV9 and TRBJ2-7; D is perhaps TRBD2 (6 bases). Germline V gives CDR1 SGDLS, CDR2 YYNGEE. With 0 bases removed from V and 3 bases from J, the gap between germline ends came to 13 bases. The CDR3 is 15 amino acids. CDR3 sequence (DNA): TGTGCCAGCAGCGTAGGGCCGGACTACCGCTACGAGCAGTACTTC. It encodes CASSVGPDYRYEQYF.

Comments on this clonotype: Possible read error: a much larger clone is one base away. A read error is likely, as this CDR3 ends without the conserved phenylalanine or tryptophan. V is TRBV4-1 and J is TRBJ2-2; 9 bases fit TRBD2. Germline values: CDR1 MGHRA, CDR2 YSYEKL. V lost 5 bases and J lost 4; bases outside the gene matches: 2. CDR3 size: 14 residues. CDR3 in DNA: TGCGCCAGCAGCGGGACTAGCTTCACCGGGGAGCTGTTTGTT. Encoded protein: CASSGTSFTGELFV.

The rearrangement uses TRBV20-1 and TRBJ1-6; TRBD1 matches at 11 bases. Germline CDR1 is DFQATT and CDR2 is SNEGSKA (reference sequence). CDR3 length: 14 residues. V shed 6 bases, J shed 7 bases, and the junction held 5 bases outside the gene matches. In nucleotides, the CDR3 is TGCAGTGCAGGACAGGGGGCGCACAATTCACCCCTCCACTTT. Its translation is CSAGQGAHNSPLHF.

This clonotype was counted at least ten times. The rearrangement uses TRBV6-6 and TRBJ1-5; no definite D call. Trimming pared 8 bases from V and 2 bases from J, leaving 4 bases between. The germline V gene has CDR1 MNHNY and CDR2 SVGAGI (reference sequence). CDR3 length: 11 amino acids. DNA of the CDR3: TGTGCCAGCGGGGGCAATCAGCCCCAGCATTTT. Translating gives CASGGNQPQHF.

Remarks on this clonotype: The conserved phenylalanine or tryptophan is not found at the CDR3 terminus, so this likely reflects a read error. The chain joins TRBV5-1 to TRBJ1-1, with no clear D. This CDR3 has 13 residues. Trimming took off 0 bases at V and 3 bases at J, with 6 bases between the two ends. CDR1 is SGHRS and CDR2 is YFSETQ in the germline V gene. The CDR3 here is CASSLESDTEAFS. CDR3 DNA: TGCGCCAGCAGCTTGGAGTCGGACACTGAAGCTTTCTCT.

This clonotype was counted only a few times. CDR3 protein: CASSLIRGDSYGYTF. In nucleotides, the CDR3 is TGTGCCAGCAGTTTAATAAGGGGGGATTCTTATGGCTACACCTTC. V is TRBV28 and J is TRBJ1-2, with D possibly TRBD1 on 6 matching bases. Trimming shortened V by 2 bases and J by 5 bases, and 15 bases separated the two germline ends. The CDR3 is 15 amino acids. Germline V gives CDR1 MDHEN, CDR2 SYDVKM.

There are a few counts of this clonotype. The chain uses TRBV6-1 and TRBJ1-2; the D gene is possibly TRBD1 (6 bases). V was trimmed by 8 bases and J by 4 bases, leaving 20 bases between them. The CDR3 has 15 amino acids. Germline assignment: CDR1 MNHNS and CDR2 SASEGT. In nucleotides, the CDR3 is TGTGCCAGCTACCTAAGGGGGTCGCAGCCCTATGGCTACACCTTC. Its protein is CASYLRGSQPYGYTF.

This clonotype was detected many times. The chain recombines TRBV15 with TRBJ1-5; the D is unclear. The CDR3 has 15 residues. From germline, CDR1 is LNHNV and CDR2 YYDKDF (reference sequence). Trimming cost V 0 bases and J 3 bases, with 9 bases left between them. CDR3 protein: CATSRDKGLNQPQHF. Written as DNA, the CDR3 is TGTGCCACCAGCAGAGATAAAGGCCTCAATCAGCCCCAGCATTTT.

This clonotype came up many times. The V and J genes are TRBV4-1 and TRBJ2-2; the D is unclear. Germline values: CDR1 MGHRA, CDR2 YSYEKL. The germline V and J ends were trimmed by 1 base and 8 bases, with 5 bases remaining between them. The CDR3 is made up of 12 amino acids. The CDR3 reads CASSQVGGELFF. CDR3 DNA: TGCGCCAGCAGCCAAGTGGGAGGGGAGCTGTTTTTT.